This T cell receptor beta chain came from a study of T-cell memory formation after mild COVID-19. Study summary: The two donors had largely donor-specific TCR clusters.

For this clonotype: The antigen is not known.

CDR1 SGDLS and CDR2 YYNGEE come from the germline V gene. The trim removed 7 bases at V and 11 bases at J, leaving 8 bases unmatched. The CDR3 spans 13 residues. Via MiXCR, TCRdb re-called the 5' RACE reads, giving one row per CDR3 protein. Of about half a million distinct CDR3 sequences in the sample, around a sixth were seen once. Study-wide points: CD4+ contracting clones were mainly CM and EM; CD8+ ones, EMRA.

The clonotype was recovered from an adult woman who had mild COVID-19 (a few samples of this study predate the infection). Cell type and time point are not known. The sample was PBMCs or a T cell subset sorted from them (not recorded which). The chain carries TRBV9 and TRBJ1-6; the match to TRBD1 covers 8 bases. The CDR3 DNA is TGTGCCAGCGGTCAGGGGGCCAGGGCACCCCTCCACTTT. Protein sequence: CASGQGARAPLHF.